This T cell receptor beta chain was documented in a study of T cells in Graves' hyperthyroidism and ophthalmopathy. Overall study findings and caveats: In the analysis, a 13 V-J model separated ophthalmopathy from stable hyperthyroidism. In blood, most of the thyroid clonotypes expanded above 0.001 were also present.

This clonotype was picked up many times. What it binds is unknown. The CDR3 sequence is 14 residues long. Germline V lookup: CDR1 MDHEN, CDR2 SYDVKM. The V segment lost 3 bases and the J segment 3 bases; nucleotides outside the gene matches: 3. Under 3 months was the duration of disease in ophthalmopathy patients, who also had a Clinical Activity Score of at least 3 and a NOSPECS grade of at least 4. Every diagnosis used clinical symptoms, serum thyroxine and TRAb, thyroid ultrasound and orbital computed tomography. The CDR3 regions of TCR beta were amplified from RNA transcripts. TCR CDR3 regions were first amplified by RT-PCR with HTBI primers. In TCRdb, the multiplex PCR reads were re-called with MiXCR into one record per CDR3 protein. The sample gives some 350,000 distinct CDR3 sequences, roughly 15% of which show up once; 15% to 20% is in the top ten.

Sequencing input: blood. The chain uses TRBV28 and TRBJ2-3; 7 bases map to TRBD2. This TCR was recovered from a woman aged 55 to 70 with Graves' ophthalmopathy. The CDR3 DNA reads TGTGCCAGCAGTTTCGGGGGAGGGACAGATACGCAGTATTTT. Translating gives CASSFGGGTDTQYF.